The present TCR beta chain was sequenced within a study of radiotherapy plus CTLA-4 blockade in lung cancer. CDR3 length equals 14 residues. V dropped 5 bases and J dropped 1; count of bases not matched to a gene: 4. CDR1 and CDR2 from the germline V gene are SGHTA and FQGNSA. Generated by immunoSEQ multiplex PCR, the TCRdb table keeps only in-frame clones and is missing some. This table holds about 28,000 clones, over 60% found once. Chemo-refractory metastatic non-small-cell lung cancer patients received focal radiation with ipilimumab CTLA-4 blockade. The clonotype originates from a human donor with non-small cell lung cancer that progressed on radiotherapy plus ipilimumab. The sample in question was peripheral blood, obtained from a patient treated with radiotherapy plus ipilimumab. The V and J genes are TRBV7-2 and TRBJ2-7, with TRBD1 matching 8 bases. The DNA of the CDR3 is TGTGCCAGCAGCCGGACAGGGAAGTCCTACGAGCAGTACTTC. It codes for CASSRTGKSYEQYF.